A selection of T cell receptor beta chains follows, all from one sample in a study of blood T cell repertoires in COVID-19. Produced via immunoSEQ multiplex PCR; TCRdb's table is partial and in-frame only. The data contain around 130,000 clones, about 83% of them singletons. The sequenced material came from peripheral blood. The receptors were gathered from a human donor in a cohort sampled during active COVID-19. CDR3s include the opening cysteine and the closing phenylalanine or tryptophan. A D gene is named only where the DNA matches it firmly. A clone size is listed for some rows: how often the clone was seen (once, few, many), or a class if it is expanded.

>.|.|TRBJ1-2|TRBV30
CAWSVNRVEDGYTF
TGTGCCTGGAGTGTAAACAGGGTCGAGGATGGCTACACCTTC
>.|.|TRBJ1-6|TRBV15
CATSREQGRVAPLHF
TGTGCCACCAGCCGAGAACAGGGTAGGGTGGCACCCCTCCACTTT
>.|TRBD1|TRBJ2-5|TRBV6-5
CASSLGSGGGETQYF
TGTGCCAGCAGTCTAGGTTCAGGGGGTGGGGAGACCCAGTACTTC
>.|TRBD1|TRBJ1-1|TRBV7-3
CASSERTGYTEAFF
TGTGCCAGCAGCGAAAGGACAGGGTACACTGAAGCTTTCTTT
>once|TRBD1|TRBJ2-5|TRBV5-5
CASSLGDRGLRETQYF
TGTGCCAGCAGCTTAGGGGACAGGGGACTGCGGGAGACCCAGTACTTC
>.|TRBD1|TRBJ2-5|TRBV11-2
CASSLDQGGTGETQYF
TGTGCCAGCAGCTTAGATCAAGGAGGGACAGGGGAGACCCAGTACTTC
>.|.|TRBJ1-1|TRBV19
CASSIDGRAGTEAFF
TGTGCCAGTAGCATAGATGGACGGGCGGGCACTGAAGCTTTCTTT
>.|TRBD2|TRBJ2-2|TRBV29-1
CSVSRQGLAGGLTGELFF
TGCAGCGTCTCCCGACAGGGGTTAGCGGGGGGCCTAACCGGGGAGCTGTTTTTT
>few|.|TRBJ1-5|TRBV3-1/TRBV3-2
CASSHTGEGSQPQHF
TGTGCCAGCAGTCACACTGGGGAGGGCAGCCAGCCCCAGCATTTT
>.|.|TRBJ1-5|TRBV7-2
CASSLEFSVQPQHF
TGTGCCAGCAGCTTAGAGTTTTCGGTTCAGCCCCAGCATTTT
>few|.|TRBJ2-2|TRBV3-1/TRBV3-2
CASSTLPGGTGELFF
TGTGCCAGTAGTACCCTCCCCGGGGGCACCGGGGAGCTGTTTTTT
>once|.|TRBJ1-1|TRBV19
CASSIGKGWNTEAFF
TGTGCCAGTAGTATAGGGAAGGGGTGGAACACTGAAGCTTTCTTT
>.|TRBD2|TRBJ2-1|TRBV10-1
CARITSGGETYNEQFF
TGCGCCAGGATTACTAGCGGGGGGGAAACCTACAATGAGCAGTTCTTC
>.|TRBD2|TRBJ2-3|TRBV5-1
CASSPGRGAGDTQYF
TGCGCCAGCAGCCCCGGGAGGGGGGCGGGAGATACGCAGTATTTT
>.|.|TRBJ2-7|TRBV21-1
CASRKQGTHEQYF
TGTGCCAGCAGAAAACAGGGAACCCACGAGCAGTACTTC
>.|TRBD1|TRBJ1-1|TRBV29-1
CSVEDRGTGGYNSAAFF
TGCAGCGTTGAAGATCGGGGGACAGGGGGCTATAATTCGGCTGCTTTCTTT
>few|.|TRBJ2-7|TRBV12-3/TRBV12-4
CASSRSRSYEQYF
TGTGCCAGCAGCCGGAGTAGGAGCTACGAGCAGTACTTC
>.|.|TRBJ2-3|TRBV6-1
CASSEDAFSTDTQYF
TGTGCCAGCAGTGAAGATGCGTTTAGCACAGATACGCAGTATTTT
>.|.|TRBJ2-2|TRBV29-1
CSVMVLANTGELFF
TGCAGCGTTATGGTACTGGCGAACACCGGGGAGCTGTTTTTT
>.|.|TRBJ2-7|TRBV10-1
CASTGQPYEQYF
TGCGCCAGCACCGGACAGCCCTACGAGCAGTACTTC
>.|.|TRBJ2-7|TRBV18
CASSPPSQINEQYF
TGTGCCAGCTCACCACCGTCACAAATCAACGAGCAGTACTTC
>.|TRBD2|TRBJ2-1|TRBV9
CASSAVPGGAYEQFF
TGTGCCAGCAGCGCCGTCCCCGGGGGGGCATATGAGCAGTTCTTC
>.|.|TRBJ1-2|TRBV2
CASSEASAWALLYGYTF
TGTGCCAGCAGTGAAGCGTCAGCATGGGCCCTCCTCTATGGCTACACCTTC
>.|TRBD1|TRBJ2-7|TRBV30
CAWRTTDRGQQYF
TGTGCCTGGAGGACCACTGACAGGGGCCAGCAGTACTTC
>.|TRBD1|TRBJ1-3|TRBV4-1
CASSQPGTDTLSGNTIYF
TGCGCCAGCAGCCAGCCGGGGACAGACACTCTCTCTGGAAACACCATATATTTT
>.|TRBD1|TRBJ1-2|TRBV6-6
CASSPMVGTGGHYGYTF
TGTGCCAGCAGTCCTATGGTCGGGACAGGGGGCCACTATGGCTACACCTTC
>.|TRBD1|TRBJ2-7|TRBV18
CASSPTGTDYEQYF
TGTGCCAGCTCGCCGACAGGGACCGATTACGAGCAGTACTTC
>many|TRBD1|TRBJ2-7|TRBV4-2
CASSQDSDRVIYEQYF
TGTGCCAGCAGCCAAGATTCGGACAGGGTCATCTACGAGCAGTACTTC
>.|TRBD2|TRBJ2-5|TRBV6-6
CASNSLAGDAETQYF
TGTGCCAGCAACTCACTAGCGGGGGATGCAGAGACCCAGTACTTC
>.|.|TRBJ1-6|TRBV6-6
CASSKDSQNSPLHF
TGTGCCAGCAGCAAGGACAGCCAGAATTCACCCCTCCACTTT
>.|.|TRBJ2-5|TRBV30
CAWSVDRRGRETQYF
TGTGCCTGGAGTGTGGACCGCAGGGGGAGGGAGACCCAGTACTTC
>.|.|TRBJ2-3|TRBV5-1
CASSLEGVDTDTQYF
TGCGCCAGCAGCTTGGAGGGGGTGGACACAGATACGCAGTATTTT
>.|.|TRBJ2-3|TRBV12-3/TRBV12-4
CASSSQQWHTQYF
TGTGCCAGCAGTTCCCAACAGTGGCATACGCAGTATTTT
>.|TRBD1|TRBJ1-5|TRBV16
CASSQSGDRGRQPQHF
TGTGCCAGCAGCCAATCGGGAGACAGGGGGCGTCAGCCCCAGCATTTT
>.|.|TRBJ1-1|TRBV9
CASSGGLGEAFF
TGTGCCAGCAGCGGCGGTTTGGGTGAAGCTTTCTTT
>.|TRBD1|TRBJ1-5|TRBV6-6
CASSYRGGTGDQPQHF
TGTGCCAGCAGTTACAGAGGTGGGACAGGGGATCAGCCCCAGCATTTT
>.|.|TRBJ1-5|TRBV21-1
CASSQARGDSNQPQHF
TGTGCCAGCAGCCAAGCCCGGGGGGACAGCAATCAGCCCCAGCATTTT
>.|.|TRBJ2-5|TRBV11-2
CASSLDSGGARTQYF
TGTGCCAGCAGCTTAGATAGCGGCGGGGCAAGGACCCAGTACTTC
>few|TRBD1|TRBJ2-3|TRBV3-1/TRBV3-2
CASSRSTGVTDTQYF
TGTGCCAGCAGCCGGTCCACAGGGGTCACAGATACGCAGTATTTT
>once|.|TRBJ2-7|TRBV5-6
CASTIQGNSYEQYF
TGTGCCAGCACCATACAGGGAAACTCCTACGAGCAGTACTTC
>.|TRBD1|TRBJ1-4|TRBV9
CASSATGAWEKLFF
TGTGCCAGCAGCGCCACAGGGGCTTGGGAAAAACTGTTTTTT
>.|.|TRBJ2-3|TRBV5-4
CASSLFADTQYF
TGTGCCAGCAGCTTGTTCGCAGATACGCAGTATTTT
>.|.|TRBJ2-7|TRBV29-1
CSVEEGDSQYEQYF
TGCAGCGTTGAAGAAGGGGACTCGCAGTACGAGCAGTACTTC
>.|.|TRBJ1-2|TRBV6-5
CASSPRTGGYGYTF
TGTGCCAGCAGCCCGCGAACGGGGGGCTATGGCTACACCTTC
>few|.|TRBJ2-5|TRBV4-1
CASSQFTGETQYF
TGCGCCAGCAGCCAATTCACCGGAGAGACCCAGTACTTC
>.|.|TRBJ2-2|TRBV12-3/TRBV12-4
CASVGEELFF
TGTGCCAGCGTGGGCGAGGAGCTGTTTTTT
>.|.|TRBJ2-3|TRBV5-1
CASSLGTATDTQYF
TGCGCCAGCAGCCTAGGGACTGCCACAGATACGCAGTATTTT
>.|TRBD1|TRBJ2-1|TRBV5-4
CASSSQGAHNEQFF
TGTGCCAGCAGCTCCCAGGGGGCCCACAATGAGCAGTTCTTC
>.|.|TRBJ1-2|TRBV2
CASSEAAGIDGYTF
TGTGCCAGCAGTGAGGCGGCAGGGATAGATGGCTACACCTTC
>.|.|TRBJ1-4|TRBV5-1
CASSPGLLGEKLFF
TGCGCCAGCAGCCCAGGGCTTCTGGGTGAAAAACTGTTTTTT
>many|.|TRBJ1-1|TRBV6-5
CASVRLTYRAEAFF
TGTGCCAGCGTAAGGCTAACTTACAGGGCTGAAGCTTTCTTT
>once|TRBD1|TRBJ2-3|TRBV6-1
CASSDRDSYTDTQYF
TGTGCCAGCAGTGACCGGGACAGCTACACAGATACGCAGTATTTT
>once|TRBD2|TRBJ2-5|TRBV13
CASSQGLAGGKETQYF
TGTGCCAGCAGCCAAGGACTAGCGGGGGGGAAGGAGACCCAGTACTTC
>.|.|TRBJ2-7|TRBV11-2
CASSFGSYEQYF
TGTGCCAGCAGCTTCGGGTCCTACGAGCAGTACTTC
>.|TRBD2|TRBJ2-7|TRBV15
CATSRDPGGSHYEQYF
TGTGCCACCAGCAGAGATCCAGGCGGGAGCCACTACGAGCAGTACTTC
>.|TRBD1|TRBJ1-3|TRBV9
CASSATGGWGGNTIYF
TGTGCCAGCAGCGCGACAGGGGGATGGGGAGGAAACACCATATATTTT
>.|TRBD2|TRBJ2-7|TRBV4-2
CASSQAVTTSGHEQYF
TGTGCCAGCAGCCAAGCCGTTACTACTAGCGGTCACGAGCAGTACTTC
>.|.|TRBJ2-2|TRBV2
CASHPGFPTGELFF
TGTGCCAGTCACCCGGGATTCCCCACCGGGGAGCTGTTTTTT
>.|TRBD1|TRBJ1-2|TRBV7-9
CASSPTGAYGYTF
TGTGCCAGCAGCCCGACAGGGGCCTATGGCTACACCTTC
>once|TRBD2|TRBJ2-7|TRBV6-2/TRBV6-3
CASSYSRGNSYEQYF
TGTGCCAGCAGTTACTCGCGGGGGAACTCCTACGAGCAGTACTTC